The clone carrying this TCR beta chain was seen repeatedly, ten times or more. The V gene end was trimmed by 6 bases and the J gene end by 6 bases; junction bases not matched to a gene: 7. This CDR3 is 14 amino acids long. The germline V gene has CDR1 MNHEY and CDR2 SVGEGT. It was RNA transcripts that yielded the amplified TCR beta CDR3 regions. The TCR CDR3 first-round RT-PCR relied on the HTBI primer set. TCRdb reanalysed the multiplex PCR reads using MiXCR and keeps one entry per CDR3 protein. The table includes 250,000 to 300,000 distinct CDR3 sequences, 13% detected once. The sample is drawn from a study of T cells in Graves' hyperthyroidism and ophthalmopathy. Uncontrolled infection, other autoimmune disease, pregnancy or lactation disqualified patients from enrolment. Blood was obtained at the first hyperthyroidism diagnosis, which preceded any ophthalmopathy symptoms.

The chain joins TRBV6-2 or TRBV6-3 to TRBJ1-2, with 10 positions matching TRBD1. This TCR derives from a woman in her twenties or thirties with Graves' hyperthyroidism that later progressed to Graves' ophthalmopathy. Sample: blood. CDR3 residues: CASRTRDRGDGYTF. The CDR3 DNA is TGTGCCAGCAGAACCCGGGACAGGGGCGATGGCTACACCTTC.